The 10 T cell receptor beta chains listed next were all sequenced from one sample in a study of shared clonotypes between healthy human individuals. Assay: immunoSEQ multiplex PCR; the TCRdb copy retains only in-frame clones and omits some. This sample has about 2 million clones; about 95% occur once, and the top ten carry 1.2%. Naive CD8 cells lacked CD45RO and underwent positive selection for CCR7, leaving out terminally differentiated effector memory CD45RA+ cells. The sample comprised naive CD8+ T cells sorted from blood. The receptor source for this set is a man younger than 35 in good health.

The chain employs TRBV27 and TRBJ2-2; D gene uncertain. This CDR3 is built from 13 residues. Germline loops: CDR1 MNHEY, CDR2 SMNVEV (reference sequence). The V end was cut by 3 bases, the J end by 4 bases, with 6 bases between. CDR3 amino acids: CASSFFPTGELFF. The DNA of the CDR3 is TGTGCCAGCAGTTTTTTTCCCACCGGGGAGCTGTTTTTT.

As DNA, the CDR3 is TGTGCCAGCAGCCCGGGACACAGTTATGGCTACACCTTC. It yields the protein CASSPGHSYGYTF. The chain recombines TRBV7-6 with TRBJ1-2, with D perhaps TRBD1 (6 bases). This CDR3 comprises 13 residues. Trimming took 5 bases from V and 5 from J, leaving 12 bases between them. Germline V gene data show CDR1 as SGHVS and CDR2 as FNYEAQ.

This chain uses TRBV6-5 with TRBJ2-5; unclear D gene. Germline CDR1 and CDR2: MNHEY and SVGAGI. The CDR3 extends over 15 amino acids. V was pared by 0 bases and J by 2 bases, with 10 bases between. The CDR3: CASSYSWTVQETQYF. CDR3 nucleotide sequence: TGTGCCAGCAGTTACTCCTGGACGGTTCAAGAGACCCAGTACTTC.

The chain combines TRBV6-6 with TRBJ2-7, with D possibly matching TRBD1 (6 bases). Trimming cost V 6 bases and J 3 bases, with 9 bases left between them. This CDR3 comprises 12 residues. Germline CDR1 MNHNY, CDR2 SVGAGI (reference sequence). This chain's CDR3 is CASRKDSYEQYF. The DNA of the CDR3 is TGTGCCAGCAGGAAGGACAGCTACGAGCAGTACTTC.

The V gene is TRBV11-1, the J gene TRBJ1-2; maybe TRBD1 (5 bases). The CDR3 has 12 residues. Germline V gives CDR1 SGHAT, CDR2 FQDESV (reference sequence). Between the trimmed V and J ends, which lost 6 bases and 8 bases, there was a span of 13 bases. The CDR3 DNA reads as TGTGCCAGCAGTCGGGGCCTACCGGGCTACACCTTC. It is translated as CASSRGLPGYTF.

The chain carries TRBV27 and TRBJ2-5; tentatively, D is TRBD2 (6 bases). V lost 3 bases to trimming and J lost 4 bases, with 12 bases between them. Germline V gene data show CDR1 as MNHEY and CDR2 as SMNVEV (reference sequence). CDR3 length: 14 residues. The CDR3 loop reads CASSFGGFGETQYF. In DNA, the CDR3 is TGTGCCAGCAGTTTCGGGGGTTTTGGAGAGACCCAGTACTTC.

This chain connects TRBV7-8 to TRBJ1-2, with D possibly matching TRBD1 (6 bases). CDR3 length: 17 amino acids. CDR1 is SGHVS and CDR2 is FQNEAQ in the germline V gene. Trimming left V 1 base short and J 6 bases short, with 21 bases between. The CDR3 spells CASSLVVGGQPVDGYTF. CDR3 in DNA: TGTGCCAGCAGCTTAGTCGTCGGGGGGCAGCCGGTGGATGGCTACACCTTC.

This chain connects TRBV19 to TRBJ2-7; 7 nucleotides align to TRBD1. The germline CDR1 and CDR2 sequences are LNHDA and SQIVND (reference sequence). The CDR3 consists of 15 residues. The ends lost 6 bases at V and 1 base at J; junction bases unmatched: 9. CDR3: CASSHTLDRSYEQYF. The CDR3 coding sequence is TGTGCCAGTAGCCATACCCTGGACAGGTCCTACGAGCAGTACTTC.

The rearrangement links TRBV28 to TRBJ1-1, with a possible D match to TRBD1 (6 bases). There are 14 residues in the CDR3. The germline V gene encodes CDR1 MDHEN and CDR2 SYDVKM. V gave up 6 bases and J gave up 0 bases, with 11 bases separating them. The CDR3 region is CASRPDRMNTEAFF. Here the CDR3 DNA reads TGTGCCAGCAGACCGGACAGAATGAACACTGAAGCTTTCTTT.

This clone was recorded only once. The rearrangement uses TRBV4-1 and TRBJ2-5; possible D gene TRBD1, 5 bases. The ends were cut back, 0 bases at V and 2 bases at J, with 13 bases in the middle. There are 16 residues in the CDR3. CDR1 MGHRA and CDR2 YSYEKL come from the germline V gene. Here the CDR3 reads CASSQDIQGGQETQYF. CDR3 nucleotides: TGCGCCAGCAGCCAAGATATCCAGGGTGGGCAAGAGACCCAGTACTTC.